The T cell receptor (beta chain) under discussion was sequenced for a study of PD-1 blockade in classical Hodgkin lymphoma. This clone was seen more than once but under ten times. What it binds is unknown. TCRdb's table, derived via immunoSEQ multiplex PCR, lists solely in-frame clones and lacks some. The sample carries about 7,600 clones, around 78% recorded once. Stated time point: cycle 4 day 1 (C4D1), after more than 5 weeks of nivolumab. Every one of the patients relapsed after autologous stem cell transplantation (brentuximab vedotin exposure was variable). Study-wide findings and caveats: A reduction in baseline TCR diversity was reportedly seen in newly diagnosed patients relative to healthy donors.

From germline, CDR1 is SEHNR and CDR2 FQNEAQ (reference sequence). The J segment lost 5 bases and the V segment lost 5 bases, leaving 8 bases of the junction unmatched. The CDR3 extends over 14 amino acids. This chain uses TRBV7-9 with TRBJ2-7; 8 bases agree with TRBD1. This clonotype was obtained from a human donor with classical Hodgkin lymphoma. The material was peripheral blood mononuclear cells (PBMCs), obtained before the fourth cycle of nivolumab. CDR3 protein: CASSLDRGINEQYF. DNA of the CDR3: TGTGCCAGCAGCCTCGACAGGGGAATCAACGAGCAGTACTTC.